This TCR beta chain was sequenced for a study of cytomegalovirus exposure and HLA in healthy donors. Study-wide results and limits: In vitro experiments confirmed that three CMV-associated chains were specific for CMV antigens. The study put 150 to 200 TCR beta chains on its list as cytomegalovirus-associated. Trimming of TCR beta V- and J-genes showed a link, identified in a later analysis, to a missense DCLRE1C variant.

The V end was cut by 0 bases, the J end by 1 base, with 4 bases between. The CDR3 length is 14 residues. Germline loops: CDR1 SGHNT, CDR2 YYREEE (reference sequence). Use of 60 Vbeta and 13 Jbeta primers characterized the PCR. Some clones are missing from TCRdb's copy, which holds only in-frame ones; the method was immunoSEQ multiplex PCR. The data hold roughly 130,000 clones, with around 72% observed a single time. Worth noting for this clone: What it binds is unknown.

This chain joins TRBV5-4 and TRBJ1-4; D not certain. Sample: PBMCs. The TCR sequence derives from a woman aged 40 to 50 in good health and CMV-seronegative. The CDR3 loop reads CASSLAGTNEKLFF. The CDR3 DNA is TGTGCCAGCAGCTTGGCAGGAACTAATGAAAAACTGTTTTTT. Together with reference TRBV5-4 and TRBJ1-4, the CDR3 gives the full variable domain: ETGVTQSPTHLIKTRGQQVTLRCSSQSGHNTVSWYQQALGQGPQFIFQYYREEENGRGNFPPRFSGLQFPNYSSELNVNALELDDSALYLCASSLAGTNEKLFFGSGTQLSVL.